The T cell receptor beta chain under discussion was sequenced for a study of blood T cell repertoires in COVID-19. This CDR3 contains 14 residues. Germline V gives CDR1 MNHEY, CDR2 SVGEGT. V shed 6 bases and J shed 9 bases, with 21 bases lying between them. Sequencing was performed with immunoSEQ multiplex PCR; in TCRdb, only in-frame clones are kept and a portion is missing. The sample shows about 100,000 clones, 75% to 90% of them seen only once. Sequenced sample: peripheral blood. The clonotype originates from a human donor in a cohort sampled during active COVID-19. The rearrangement uses TRBV6-2 or TRBV6-3 and TRBJ2-7; no clear D gene. The CDR3 protein is CASSLMLPLPRQYF. CDR3 nucleotides: TGTGCCAGCAGCCTGATGCTACCCCTACCCCGGCAGTACTTC.